The 3 T cell receptor beta chains listed next were all sequenced from one sample in a study of control samples from healthy donors and cancer patients. The method was immunoSEQ multiplex PCR; TCRdb's version includes in-frame clones alone and lacks a portion of them. The table has fewer than 200,000 clones, over 85% seen once. Sequenced input: blood. The receptors stem from a woman aged 55-70 years in good health.

The chain carries TRBV7-2 and TRBJ1-2, with D tentatively TRBD1 (6 bases). Germline V lookup: CDR1 SGHTA, CDR2 FQGNSA. Trimming cost V 5 bases and J 7 bases, with 14 bases left between them. The CDR3 length is 13 residues. For the CDR3, the DNA is TGTGCCAGCAGCGTTGATGGGGGGGCTGGCTACACCTTC. This sequence encodes CASSVDGGAGYTF.

The chain joins TRBV10-3 to TRBJ2-7; 9 bases map to TRBD1. This CDR3 is 14 amino acids long. Germline V CDR1 and CDR2: ENHRY, SYGVKD. V lost 6 bases to trimming and J lost 3 bases; unmatched junction nucleotides: 6. The CDR3 DNA follows: TGTGCCATCAGCCGGGACAGGGACCTCTACGAGCAGTACTTC. This translates into CAISRDRDLYEQYF.

The chain combines TRBV15 with TRBJ2-3; D is unclear. Trimming left V 3 bases short and J 4 bases short, with 5 bases between. The CDR3 contains 12 residues. Germline CDR1 LNHNV, CDR2 YYDKDF (reference sequence). The CDR3 loop is CATSRGSDTQYF. As DNA, the CDR3 is TGTGCCACCAGCAGGGGGTCAGATACGCAGTATTTT.